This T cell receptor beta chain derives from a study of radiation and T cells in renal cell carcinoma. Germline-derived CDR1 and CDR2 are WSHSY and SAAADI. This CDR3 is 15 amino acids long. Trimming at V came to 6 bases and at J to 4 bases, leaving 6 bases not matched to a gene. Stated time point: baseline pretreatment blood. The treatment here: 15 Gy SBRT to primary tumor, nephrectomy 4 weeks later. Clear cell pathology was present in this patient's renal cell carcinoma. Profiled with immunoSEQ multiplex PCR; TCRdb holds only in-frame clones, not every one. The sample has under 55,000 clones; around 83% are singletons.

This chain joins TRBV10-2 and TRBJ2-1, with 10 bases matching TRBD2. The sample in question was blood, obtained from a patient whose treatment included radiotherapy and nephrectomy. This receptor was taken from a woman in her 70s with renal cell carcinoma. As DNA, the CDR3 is TGCGCCAGCAGCACCTCTAGCGGGAGTTACAATGAGCAGTTCTTC. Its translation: CASSTSSGSYNEQFF.